The sequence of this TCR beta chain was determined in a study of molecular identifiers for immune sequencing clone quantification. This CDR3 contains 13 residues. Trimming removed 6 bases at V and 0 bases at J, with 9 bases between. The V gene's germline CDR1 is SGHVS and CDR2 FNYEAQ. TCRdb reprocessed the PCR reads via MiXCR and lists one record per CDR3 protein. The sample records around 460,000 distinct CDR3 sequences, 20% to 25% being singletons. Study-wide findings and caveats: Over 97% of effector molecules, yet under 1% of naive-cell molecules, were held by clones above 20 RNA copies.

This clonotype was observed a few times. Antigen specificity is unknown. Sequenced material: naive CD8+ T cells from blood, with Jurkat cell RNA spiked in. Subset described: FACS-sorted CD8+CD4-CCR7+CD45RA+ naive T cells. The V gene is TRBV7-6, the J gene TRBJ2-7, with D possibly TRBD2 on 5 matching bases. The source of this sequence is a human donor in good health. Some libraries in this study had Jurkat cell RNA spiked in. The CDR3 DNA reads as TGTGCCAGCAGTAGCGCAGCCTCCTACGAGCAGTACTTC. It is translated as CASSSAASYEQYF.